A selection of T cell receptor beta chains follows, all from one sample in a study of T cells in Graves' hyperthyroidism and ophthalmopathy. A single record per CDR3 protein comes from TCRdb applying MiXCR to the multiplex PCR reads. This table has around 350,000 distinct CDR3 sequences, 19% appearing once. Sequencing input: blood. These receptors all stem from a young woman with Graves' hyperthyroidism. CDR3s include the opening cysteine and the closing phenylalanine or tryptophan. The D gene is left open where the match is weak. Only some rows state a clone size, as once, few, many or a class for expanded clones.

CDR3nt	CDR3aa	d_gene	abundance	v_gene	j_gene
TGTGCCAGCAGCCCGGCAAGTGTTCCGAACCAAGAGACCCAGTACTTC	CASSPASVPNQETQYF	.	many	TRBV7-9	TRBJ2-5
TGTGCCAGCAGCCTGGGGGGAACCTCCTACGAGCAGTACTTC	CASSLGGTSYEQYF	.	many	TRBV3-1	TRBJ2-7
TGTGCCAGCAGCTTGACAGGGAACGATGCTGAAGCTTTCTTT	CASSLTGNDAEAFF	.	many	TRBV5-8	TRBJ1-1
TGTGCCAGCAGCGTAGGGACAGCAAGAGAAGCTTTCTTT	CASSVGTAREAFF	.	many	TRBV9	TRBJ1-1
TGTGCCTGGAGTGTTGGGTATTTGGGGCCCAATCAGCCCCAGCATTTT	CAWSVGYLGPNQPQHF	.	many	TRBV30	TRBJ1-5
TGCGCCAGCAGCCCGGTTTCTCAGGGGACCTATGGCTACACCTTC	CASSPVSQGTYGYTF	.	many	TRBV5-1	TRBJ1-2
TGTGCCTGGAGGCTCACCCCGGGACAGGGATACGAGCAGTACTTC	CAWRLTPGQGYEQYF	TRBD1	many	TRBV30	TRBJ2-7
TGTGCCAGCAGTTTTTCGGCGACTGAAGCTTTCTTT	CASSFSATEAFF	.	.	TRBV12-3/TRBV12-4	TRBJ1-1
TGTGCCAGCAGCTTAGAAATTATCCAAGAGACCCAGTACTTC	CASSLEIIQETQYF	.	few	TRBV7-2	TRBJ2-5
TGTGCCAGCAGCCAAGAACTAGCGCTTCAAGAGACCCAGTGCTTC	CASSQELALQETQCF	TRBD2	.	TRBV3-1	TRBJ2-5
TGTGCCTGGAGTCGGGACAGAAGTGGCACTGAAGCTTTCTTT	CAWSRDRSGTEAFF	TRBD1	many	TRBV30	TRBJ1-1
TGTGCCAGCAGTGAACGGGATAGTCAGCCCCAGCATTTT	CASSERDSQPQHF	.	many	TRBV6-1	TRBJ1-5
TGTGCCAGCAACGGGGGCAAAAACATTCAGTACTTC	CASNGGKNIQYF	.	few	TRBV12-3/TRBV12-4	TRBJ2-4
TGTGCCTGGAGTAAAGTATTTGGAAACACCATATATTTT	CAWSKVFGNTIYF	.	many	TRBV30	TRBJ1-3
TGTGCCAGCGGCGCCTTCTCCTACGAGCAGTACTTC	CASGAFSYEQYF	.	many	TRBV6-5	TRBJ2-7
TGTGCCAGCTTTTTATTAGGGGTCACTGAAGCTTTCTTT	CASFLLGVTEAFF	.	many	TRBV6-1	TRBJ1-1
TGTGCCAGCAGTTTAGCAGGGGGCTCTGGGGCCAACGTCCTGACTTTC	CASSLAGGSGANVLTF	TRBD1	.	TRBV28	TRBJ2-6
TGCAGTGCCTTCACCCTCTATGGCTACACCTTC	CSAFTLYGYTF	.	many	TRBV20-1	TRBJ1-2
TGTGCCAGTTTTACAGCCGTTCAGAGGAACACTGAAGCTTTCTTT	CASFTAVQRNTEAFF	.	many	TRBV2	TRBJ1-1
TGCGCCAGCAGCCAAGGCCAGGGGACCTCTGGAAACACCATATATTTT	CASSQGQGTSGNTIYF	.	many	TRBV4-1	TRBJ1-3
TGTGCCAGCAGTTACAGGGGGGGGGGCCAAGAGACCCAGTACTTC	CASSYRGGGQETQYF	.	many	TRBV6-5	TRBJ2-5
TGCAGTGCTATCGCTTTTCAGTTTGGGCCTGGAAACACCATATATTTT	CSAIAFQFGPGNTIYF	.	many	TRBV20-1	TRBJ1-3
TGCAGTGCTAGGCCATGGGTTTTAGAGACCCAGTACTTC	CSARPWVLETQYF	.	many	TRBV20-1	TRBJ2-5
TGTGCCAGCAGTCGGCCGCGGGGCGCCTATGGCTACACCTTC	CASSRPRGAYGYTF	.	many	TRBV28	TRBJ1-2
TGTGCCAGCAGTTACTCGCTAGCACTAGCGGGCCAGAAAGAGACCCAGTACTTC	CASSYSLALAGQKETQYF	TRBD2	.	TRBV12-3/TRBV12-4	TRBJ2-5
TGTGCCAGCAGTCCCCCCGGGCCTTCCAGCGCTCCCCTCCACTTT	CASSPPGPSSAPLHF	.	few	TRBV27	TRBJ1-6
TGTGCCAGCAGTTACAGCCCCGGTGGCCGGAACACTGAAGCTTTCTTT	CASSYSPGGRNTEAFF	.	once	TRBV6-5	TRBJ1-1
TGTGCCAGCAGCCAAAACCAGGCCGGTGAAGCTTTCTTT	CASSQNQAGEAFF	.	many	TRBV3-1	TRBJ1-1
TGCAGTGCTAAGACAGATTATAGCAATCAGCCCCAGCATTTT	CSAKTDYSNQPQHF	.	many	TRBV20-1	TRBJ1-5